The T cell receptor (beta chain) under discussion was sequenced for a study of T-cell reconstitution after alpha-beta-depleted transplantation in children. The study's findings and limits: Hyperexpanded clones declined; after one year, newly produced T cells mostly supplied diversity. Where alpha-beta T cells came from about two months after transplant was reportedly several hundred expanded graft clones.

This clonotype was observed at least ten times. Its antigen is unknown. Preparation of the TCRbeta library was carried out with unique molecular identifiers. TCRdb redid the calling of the PCR reads with MiXCR, one entry per CDR3 protein. This sample has 150,000 to 200,000 distinct CDR3 sequences; around 10% occur once, and the top ten carry about 13%. The CDR3 has 16 residues. V was clipped by 5 bases and J by 2 bases, with 19 bases between them. Germline V CDR1 and CDR2: SGHTA, FQGTGA. This TCR was sampled from a boy aged 2-15 years with acute myeloid leukemia, due to receive a stem cell transplant. V is TRBV7-3 and J is TRBJ2-7; D might be TRBD1 or TRBD2, each matching 5 bases. The material was PBMCs, obtained before TCRalphabeta/CD19-depleted stem cell transplant. In nucleotides, the CDR3 is TGTGCCAGCAGCCCGCCCGGGACCGACTTACCCTACGAGCAGTACGTC. It translates to CASSPPGTDLPYEQYV.